A single T cell receptor (beta chain) is shown here with its context. Its antigen is undetermined. The entry originates in a study of T cell responses to AZD1222 COVID-19 vaccine. The study, taken as a whole, reports: The study found vaccine-associated CD4 TCRs spanning spike, dominant at 160-218 and 743-854. White British donors predominated, females outnumbered males, and clonal diversity was possibly underestimated. Unmutated variant regions are reportedly targeted by nearly half of spike-specific TCRs.

The assay was immunoSEQ multiplex PCR, and TCRdb's table has in-frame clones only and misses some. The sample has about 180,000 clones, over 90% seen once. Some second doses came at about 4 weeks and others at about 12 weeks; these were pooled. The CDR3 is 11 residues long. Per germline, CDR1 MNHEY and CDR2 SMNVEV (reference sequence). Trimming shortened V by 10 bases and J by 3 bases, and 10 bases separated the two germline ends. The gene calls are TRBV27 and TRBJ2-7; D is undetermined. The sample was peripheral blood, taken 28 days after the second AZD1222 dose. This TCR was sampled from an adult who received the AZD1222 COVID-19 vaccine. The CDR3 is CATRTYYEQYF. The CDR3 DNA reads TGTGCCACCCGAACCTACTACGAGCAGTACTTC.